This T cell receptor (beta chain) was recovered during a study of blood T cell repertoires in COVID-19. Across the study: There were acute and convalescent COVID-19 samples, and they came from the United States, Italy and Spain.

Trimming removed 4 bases from V and 7 bases from J; junction bases left unmatched: 5. CDR1 KGHDR and CDR2 SFDVKD come from the germline V gene. The CDR3 covers 14 residues. Under the authors' procedure: Estimates of nucleated cell counts were drawn from the amplification of reference gene primers. Clones were sequenced by immunoSEQ multiplex PCR, and TCRdb holds only the in-frame ones, with some missing. The DNA gave D and trimming, while V, J and clone size come from that table. The sample has approximately 25,000 clones, 65% to 85% seen once. The Seattle site enrolled patients during active infection and followed them longitudinally.

Sequencing was done on a sample of peripheral blood. The rearrangement links TRBV24-1 to TRBJ1-5, with 8 nucleotides matching TRBD1. The sequence was collected from a man aged 50 to 60 with COVID-19, enrolled during active disease. The CDR3 protein is CATSEGQGRQPQHF. The CDR3 coding sequence is TGTGCCACCAGTGAAGGACAGGGAAGACAGCCCCAGCATTTT.